The 10 T cell receptor beta chains presented below share a single source sample, sequenced in a study of shared clonotypes between healthy human individuals (TCRdb year 2020). CD8 naive samples were obtained by positive selection for CCR7 among CD45RO-negative cells, yielding a CD45RA+CCR7+ population from which TemRA cells were excluded. The receptor library was made with the immunoSEQ multiplex PCR assay. Held by TCRdb, this immuneACCESS table contains in-frame sequences only and omits some clones. Under half of the omission traces to an unresolved V gene where checked; the cause of the rest is unknown. Recorded for this sample are about 2,200,000 clones; 85% to 95% of them occurred a single time. The top ten constitute roughly 1.7% of the sample. The specimen was naive CD8+ T cells from PBMCs. Sample cell subset or site, as interpreted from the label and publication: CD45RA+CCR7+. The receptors stem from a man aged 18 to 35 in good health. Some clones in this sample may be carry-over from other donors' samples.

The V call is TRBV7-6, the J call TRBJ1-5; D gene ambiguous. The CDR3 contains 17 residues. The ends were cut back, 2 bases at V and 5 bases at J, with 19 bases in the middle. CDR1 SGHVS and CDR2 FNYEAQ come from the germline V gene. CDR3 DNA sequence: TGTGCCAGCAGCTTAATCCCTCTTGAGACGGCCTATCAGCCCCAGCATTTT. Protein product: CASSLIPLETAYQPQHF.

This clone was detected only a few times. The chain uses TRBV9 and TRBJ2-2; weak D call: TRBD2 (6 bases). CDR3 length: 16 amino acids. CDR1 and CDR2 (germline): SGDLS, YYNGEE. Trimming took 4 bases from V and 5 from J, leaving 18 bases between them. DNA of the CDR3: TGTGCCAGCAGCTCACGAGCGGAGGGCAGGACCGGGGAGCTGTTTTTT. Translation: CASSSRAEGRTGELFF.

As to this clone: The sample has other DNA sequences that encode this CDR3 too. The chain has TRBV5-1 and TRBJ2-7; D unresolved. CDR1 is SGHRS and CDR2 is YFSETQ in the germline V gene. This CDR3 is built from 13 residues. V shed 5 bases and J shed 4 bases, with 13 bases lying between them. The DNA for the CDR3 is TGCGCCAGCAGTTCCCTAGAGTCATACGAGCAGTACTTC. Its translation: CASSSLESYEQYF.

The chain recombines TRBV27 with TRBJ2-1, with D perhaps TRBD2 (6 bases). V lost 1 base and J lost 5, with 15 bases in between. The CDR3 has 16 amino acids. From germline, CDR1 is MNHEY and CDR2 SMNVEV (reference sequence). The CDR3, as DNA: TGTGCCAGCAGTTTATTTACTAGACTAGAAGACAATGAGCAGTTCTTC. Translated, it gives CASSLFTRLEDNEQFF.

The chain recombines TRBV25-1 with TRBJ2-1, with 11 nucleotides matching TRBD2. V gave up 7 bases and J gave up 8 bases; unmatched junction bases: 16. This CDR3 comprises 17 residues. Germline-derived CDR1 and CDR2 are MGHDK and SYGVNS. Here the CDR3 reads CASKNPGLADLCDEQFF. CDR3 nucleotides: TGTGCCAGCAAGAATCCGGGACTAGCGGATCTGTGTGATGAGCAGTTCTTC.

V is TRBV6-1 and J is TRBJ2-7; 8 bases map to TRBD1. Germline lookup yields CDR1 MNHNS and CDR2 SASEGT. V shed 7 bases and J 3 bases; nucleotides not matched to a gene: 5. CDR3 length: 13 residues. Written as DNA, the CDR3 is TGTGCCAGCACCCCCGGGACAGGCTACGAGCAGTACTTC. Protein: CASTPGTGYEQYF.

The CDR3 loop reads CASSLRVGQGGGEQYF. As DNA, the CDR3 is TGTGCCAGCAGCTTAAGGGTTGGACAGGGGGGCGGCGAGCAGTACTTC. The chain uses TRBV7-8 and TRBJ2-7, with 10 bases identical to TRBD1. The J segment lost 6 bases and the V segment lost 2 bases, leaving 10 bases of the junction unmatched. The germline V gene has CDR1 SGHVS and CDR2 FQNEAQ. CDR3 size: 16 residues.

The CDR3 here is CASSFLIDRPYGYTF. The CDR3 DNA follows: TGTGCCAGCAGTTTTCTCATCGACAGACCCTATGGCTACACCTTC. V and J are TRBV27 and TRBJ1-2, with D tentatively TRBD1 (5 bases). Per germline, CDR1 MNHEY and CDR2 SMNVEV (reference sequence). The CDR3 extends over 15 amino acids. Deletions cut 3 bases from V and 4 bases from J, with 15 bases between.

A note on this clone: The same CDR3 can be traced to other DNA sequences in this sample. The J gene is TRBJ2-7, the V gene TRBV9, with a tentative D call TRBD2 (5 bases). Trimming took 0 bases from V and 2 from J, leaving 9 bases between them. Germline CDR1 is SGDLS and CDR2 is YYNGEE. The CDR3 loop spans 14 amino acids. The CDR3 DNA reads as TGTGCCAGCAGCGTAGGGAGGAGTCCCTACGAGCAGTACTTC. Amino acid sequence: CASSVGRSPYEQYF.

V usage is TRBV25-1 and J usage is TRBJ2-5, with a weak D call TRBD2 (5 bases). The V end lost 3 bases, the J end lost 3 bases, and 11 bases lay between the germline ends. The germline gives CDR1 MGHDK, CDR2 SYGVNS. The length of the CDR3 is 14 residues. CDR3 protein: CASSDGRAKETQYF. The DNA of the CDR3 is TGTGCCAGCAGTGATGGGCGGGCCAAAGAGACCCAGTACTTC.